The rows below give T cell receptor beta chains drawn from one sample of a study of blood T cell repertoires in COVID-19. Sequencing used immunoSEQ multiplex PCR; TCRdb keeps in-frame clones, though not all of them. The sample includes 51,000 or so clones, under 90% seen only once; the top ten take approximately 8.1%. Specimen: peripheral blood. Receptors originate from an elderly man with active or convalescent COVID-19. Each CDR3 is given with its conserved first and last residue. Fields, in order: J gene, V gene, clone size, D gene, CDR3 protein, CDR3 DNA. A D gene is named only where the DNA matches it firmly. A row's size may be missing; if present it is once, few, many or a size class.

j_call: TRBJ2-5; v_call: TRBV7-2; clone_size: NA; d_call: TRBD2; cdr3_aa: CASSSLAGTYQETQYF; cdr3_nt: TGTGCCAGCAGCTCCTTAGCGGGGACGTACCAAGAGACCCAGTACTTC
j_call: TRBJ1-5; v_call: TRBV7-2; clone_size: NA; d_call: TRBD1; cdr3_aa: CASSLGPGGRQPQHF; cdr3_nt: TGTGCCAGCAGCTTAGGTCCAGGGGGAAGACAGCCCCAGCATTTT
j_call: TRBJ1-5; v_call: TRBV5-1; clone_size: NA; d_call: NA; cdr3_aa: CASSLDFGKDQPQHF; cdr3_nt: TGCGCCAGCAGCTTGGACTTCGGGAAAGATCAGCCCCAGCATTTT
j_call: TRBJ2-7; v_call: TRBV4-1; clone_size: once; d_call: NA; cdr3_aa: CASSQDLRVMNEQYF; cdr3_nt: TGCGCCAGCAGCCAAGATTTGAGGGTAATGAACGAGCAGTACTTC
j_call: TRBJ1-5; v_call: TRBV24-1; clone_size: NA; d_call: TRBD1; cdr3_aa: CATSGTGGAGQPQHF; cdr3_nt: TGTGCCACCAGCGGAACAGGGGGCGCCGGTCAGCCCCAGCATTTT
j_call: TRBJ2-7; v_call: TRBV9; clone_size: NA; d_call: TRBD1; cdr3_aa: CASSVGSGGRGHEQYF; cdr3_nt: TGTGCCAGCAGCGTAGGTTCTGGCGGCAGGGGGCACGAGCAGTACTTC
j_call: TRBJ2-3; v_call: TRBV11-2; clone_size: NA; d_call: TRBD2; cdr3_aa: CASSRNSGFGTDTQYF; cdr3_nt: TGTGCCAGCAGCAGGAATAGCGGGTTCGGCACAGATACGCAGTATTTT
j_call: TRBJ1-3; v_call: TRBV5-1; clone_size: once; d_call: NA; cdr3_aa: CASSLDPVYSGNTIYF; cdr3_nt: TGCGCCAGCAGCTTGGATCCGGTCTATTCTGGAAACACCATATATTTT
j_call: TRBJ2-1; v_call: TRBV15; clone_size: NA; d_call: TRBD2; cdr3_aa: CATGRDPLGNEQFF; cdr3_nt: TGTGCCACGGGGAGGGACCCCCTAGGGAATGAGCAGTTCTTC
j_call: TRBJ2-1; v_call: TRBV7-9; clone_size: NA; d_call: NA; cdr3_aa: CASSLVQLINEQFF; cdr3_nt: TGTGCCAGCAGCTTAGTCCAACTCATAAATGAGCAGTTCTTC
j_call: TRBJ1-2; v_call: TRBV30; clone_size: NA; d_call: NA; cdr3_aa: CAWSVLRTANYGYTF; cdr3_nt: TGTGCCTGGAGTGTACTCAGGACAGCTAACTATGGCTACACCTTC
j_call: TRBJ2-3; v_call: TRBV7-2; clone_size: NA; d_call: NA; cdr3_aa: CASSLGLSDTQYF; cdr3_nt: TGTGCCAGCAGCTTAGGACTATCAGATACGCAGTATTTT
j_call: TRBJ2-7; v_call: TRBV19; clone_size: NA; d_call: TRBD1; cdr3_aa: CASSIGGDRRPYEQYF; cdr3_nt: TGTGCCAGTAGTATAGGAGGGGACAGGAGACCCTACGAGCAGTACTTC
j_call: TRBJ1-2; v_call: TRBV28; clone_size: once; d_call: NA; cdr3_aa: CASSVRDYGYGYTF; cdr3_nt: TGTGCCAGCAGTGTAAGGGACTACGGCTATGGCTACACCTTC
j_call: TRBJ2-5; v_call: TRBV4-2; clone_size: NA; d_call: TRBD1; cdr3_aa: CASSQDWETGAVGQETQYF; cdr3_nt: TGTGCCAGCAGCCAAGATTGGGAGACAGGGGCCGTCGGACAAGAGACCCAGTACTTC
j_call: TRBJ1-2; v_call: TRBV19; clone_size: NA; d_call: NA; cdr3_aa: CASSISRAGYGYTF; cdr3_nt: TGTGCCAGTAGTATATCTAGGGCGGGCTATGGCTACACCTTC
j_call: TRBJ2-3; v_call: TRBV6-2/TRBV6-3; clone_size: NA; d_call: TRBD2; cdr3_aa: CASSYGWTSGGKQYF; cdr3_nt: TGTGCCAGCAGTTACGGGTGGACTAGCGGGGGGAAGCAGTATTTT
j_call: TRBJ1-1; v_call: TRBV5-4; clone_size: NA; d_call: TRBD1; cdr3_aa: CASSLGWETGGKTEAFF; cdr3_nt: TGTGCCAGCAGCTTAGGGTGGGAGACAGGGGGCAAGACTGAAGCTTTCTTT
j_call: TRBJ2-4; v_call: TRBV6-1; clone_size: NA; d_call: TRBD1; cdr3_aa: CASSEDRGRVGDKNIQYF; cdr3_nt: TGTGCCAGCAGTGAAGACAGGGGGCGCGTTGGGGACAAAAACATTCAGTACTTC
j_call: TRBJ1-3; v_call: TRBV29-1; clone_size: once; d_call: NA; cdr3_aa: CSVGGPESGNTIYF; cdr3_nt: TGCAGCGTTGGGGGGCCAGAAAGCGGAAACACCATATATTTT
j_call: TRBJ2-1; v_call: TRBV6-2/TRBV6-3; clone_size: NA; d_call: TRBD1; cdr3_aa: CASSSQTGPQFF; cdr3_nt: TGTGCCAGCAGTTCCCAGACAGGGCCACAGTTCTTC
j_call: TRBJ1-2; v_call: TRBV7-2; clone_size: once; d_call: NA; cdr3_aa: CASSFGQSLYGYTF; cdr3_nt: TGTGCCAGCAGCTTTGGACAGTCCCTCTATGGCTACACCTTC
j_call: TRBJ2-7; v_call: TRBV5-1; clone_size: NA; d_call: TRBD2; cdr3_aa: CASSRTAGAHEQYF; cdr3_nt: TGCGCCAGCAGCCGTACCGCGGGAGCCCACGAGCAGTACTTC
j_call: TRBJ1-5; v_call: TRBV10-3; clone_size: NA; d_call: NA; cdr3_aa: CAISESDRSNQPQHF; cdr3_nt: TGTGCCATCAGTGAGTCAGATAGAAGCAATCAGCCCCAGCATTTT
j_call: TRBJ2-3; v_call: TRBV5-4; clone_size: few; d_call: NA; cdr3_aa: CASSSLRSTDTQYF; cdr3_nt: TGTGCCAGCAGCTCCTTGCGTAGTACAGATACGCAGTATTTT
j_call: TRBJ2-7; v_call: TRBV9; clone_size: NA; d_call: TRBD2; cdr3_aa: CASSPEGGLAGPGEQYF; cdr3_nt: TGTGCCAGCAGCCCAGAAGGAGGGCTAGCGGGGCCAGGTGAGCAGTACTTC
j_call: TRBJ2-3; v_call: TRBV4-3; clone_size: NA; d_call: NA; cdr3_aa: CASSQDLTNTQYF; cdr3_nt: TGCGCCAGCAGCCAAGATCTTACAAATACGCAGTATTTT
j_call: TRBJ2-3; v_call: TRBV28; clone_size: NA; d_call: TRBD2; cdr3_aa: CASSPLAGGSTDTQYF; cdr3_nt: TGTGCCAGCAGTCCTCTAGCGGGGGGAAGCACAGATACGCAGTATTTT
j_call: TRBJ2-7; v_call: TRBV7-9; clone_size: NA; d_call: NA; cdr3_aa: CASSLDEGRRGIEQYF; cdr3_nt: TGTGCCAGCAGCTTAGATGAGGGAAGGAGAGGAATCGAGCAGTACTTC
j_call: TRBJ1-2; v_call: TRBV19; clone_size: NA; d_call: TRBD1; cdr3_aa: CASSRTRGASHYGYTF; cdr3_nt: TGTGCCAGTAGTAGGACCAGGGGGGCGAGCCACTATGGCTACACCTTC
j_call: TRBJ2-1; v_call: TRBV7-2; clone_size: once; d_call: TRBD2; cdr3_aa: CASSQGGSRLANEQFF; cdr3_nt: TGTGCCAGCAGTCAAGGGGGGTCGAGACTAGCGAATGAGCAGTTCTTC
j_call: TRBJ2-3; v_call: TRBV7-9; clone_size: NA; d_call: NA; cdr3_aa: CASSLVYGQRSTDTQYF; cdr3_nt: TGTGCCAGCAGCTTAGTTTACGGACAGCGAAGCACAGATACGCAGTATTTT
j_call: TRBJ2-1; v_call: TRBV19; clone_size: NA; d_call: TRBD2; cdr3_aa: CASSTQRGPNEQFF; cdr3_nt: TGTGCCAGTAGTACCCAGCGGGGGCCCAATGAGCAGTTCTTC
j_call: TRBJ2-5; v_call: TRBV2; clone_size: NA; d_call: TRBD2; cdr3_aa: CASSENAGGGGTQYF; cdr3_nt: TGTGCCAGCAGTGAAAATGCGGGGGGAGGTGGGACCCAGTACTTC
j_call: TRBJ1-1; v_call: TRBV10-3; clone_size: NA; d_call: NA; cdr3_aa: CAIRSLLGDTEAFF; cdr3_nt: TGTGCCATCAGGTCTCTACTAGGTGACACTGAAGCTTTCTTT
j_call: TRBJ1-4; v_call: TRBV7-6; clone_size: NA; d_call: TRBD1; cdr3_aa: CASSQGRQGGSELFF; cdr3_nt: TGTGCCAGCAGCCAGGGAAGGCAGGGGGGCTCAGAACTGTTTTTT
j_call: TRBJ1-1; v_call: TRBV12-3/TRBV12-4; clone_size: NA; d_call: TRBD1; cdr3_aa: CASSSPGQGEAFF; cdr3_nt: TGTGCCAGCAGTTCACCGGGACAGGGGGAAGCTTTCTTT
j_call: TRBJ2-1; v_call: TRBV7-2; clone_size: NA; d_call: TRBD1; cdr3_aa: CASRGQGSYNEQFF; cdr3_nt: TGTGCCAGCAGGGGACAGGGCTCCTACAATGAGCAGTTCTTC
j_call: TRBJ2-7; v_call: TRBV5-1; clone_size: NA; d_call: NA; cdr3_aa: CASSPGWGGRGYEQYF; cdr3_nt: TGCGCCAGCAGCCCCGGTTGGGGGGGCCGGGGTTACGAGCAGTACTTC
j_call: TRBJ2-7; v_call: TRBV18; clone_size: NA; d_call: NA; cdr3_aa: CASSPSSYEQYF; cdr3_nt: TGTGCCAGCTCACCCTCGTCCTACGAGCAGTACTTC
j_call: TRBJ2-3; v_call: TRBV19; clone_size: NA; d_call: NA; cdr3_aa: CASSPTGTDTQYF; cdr3_nt: TGTGCCAGTAGTCCGACAGGCACAGATACGCAGTATTTT
j_call: TRBJ2-7; v_call: TRBV2; clone_size: NA; d_call: TRBD2; cdr3_aa: CASTPGLAGGPYEQYF; cdr3_nt: TGTGCCAGCACCCCAGGACTAGCGGGGGGTCCCTACGAGCAGTACTTC